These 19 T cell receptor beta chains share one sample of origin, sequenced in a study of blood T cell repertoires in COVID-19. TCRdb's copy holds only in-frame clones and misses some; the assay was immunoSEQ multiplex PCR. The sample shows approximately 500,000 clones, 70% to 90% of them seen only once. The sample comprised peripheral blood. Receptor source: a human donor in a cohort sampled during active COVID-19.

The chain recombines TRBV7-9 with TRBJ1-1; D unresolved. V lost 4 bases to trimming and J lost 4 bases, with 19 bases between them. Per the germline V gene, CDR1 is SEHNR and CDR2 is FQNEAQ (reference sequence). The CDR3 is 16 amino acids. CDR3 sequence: CASSSHNTPGGTEAFF. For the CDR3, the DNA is TGTGCCAGCAGCTCGCATAACACTCCTGGAGGCACTGAAGCTTTCTTT.

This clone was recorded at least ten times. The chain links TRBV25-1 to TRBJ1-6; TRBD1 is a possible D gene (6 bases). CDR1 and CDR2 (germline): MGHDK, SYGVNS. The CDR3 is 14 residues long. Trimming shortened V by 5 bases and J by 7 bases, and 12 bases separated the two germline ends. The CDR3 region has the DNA TGTGCCAGCAGTTTACAGGGTTGGAATTCACCCCTCCACTTT. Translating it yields CASSLQGWNSPLHF.

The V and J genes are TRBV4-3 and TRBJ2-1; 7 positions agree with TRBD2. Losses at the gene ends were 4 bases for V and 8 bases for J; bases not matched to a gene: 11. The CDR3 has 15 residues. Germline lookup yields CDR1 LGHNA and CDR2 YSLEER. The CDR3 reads CASSLRTGGRHEQFF. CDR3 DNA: TGCGCCAGCAGCCTTCGAACCGGGGGGAGGCATGAGCAGTTCTTC.

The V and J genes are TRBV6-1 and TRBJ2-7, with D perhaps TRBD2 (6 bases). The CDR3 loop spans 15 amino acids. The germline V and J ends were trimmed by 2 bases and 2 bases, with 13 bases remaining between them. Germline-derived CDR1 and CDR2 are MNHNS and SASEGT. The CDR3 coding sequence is TGTGCCAGCAGTGAAAGGCAGGGAGGACCCTACGAGCAGTACTTC. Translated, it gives CASSERQGGPYEQYF.

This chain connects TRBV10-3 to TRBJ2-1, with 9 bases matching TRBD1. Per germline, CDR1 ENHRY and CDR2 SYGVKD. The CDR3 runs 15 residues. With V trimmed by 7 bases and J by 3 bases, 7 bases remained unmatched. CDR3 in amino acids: CAITSGTGNYNEQFF. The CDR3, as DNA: TGTGCCATCACCTCCGGGACAGGGAACTACAATGAGCAGTTCTTC.

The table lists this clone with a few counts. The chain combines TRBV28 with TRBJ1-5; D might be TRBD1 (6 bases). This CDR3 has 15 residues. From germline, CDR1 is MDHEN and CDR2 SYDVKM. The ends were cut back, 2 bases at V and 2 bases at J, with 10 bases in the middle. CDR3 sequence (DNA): TGTGCCAGCAGTTTACAGGACAGCGGCAATCAGCCCCAGCATTTT. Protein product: CASSLQDSGNQPQHF.

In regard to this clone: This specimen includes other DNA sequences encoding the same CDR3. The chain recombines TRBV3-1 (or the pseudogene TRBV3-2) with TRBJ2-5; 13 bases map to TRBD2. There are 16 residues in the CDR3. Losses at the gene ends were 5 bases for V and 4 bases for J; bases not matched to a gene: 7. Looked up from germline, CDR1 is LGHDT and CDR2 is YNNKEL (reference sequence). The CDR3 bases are TGTGCCAGCAGCTTGAGGACTAGCGGGAGCGGAGAGACCCAGTACTTC. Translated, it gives CASSLRTSGSGETQYF.

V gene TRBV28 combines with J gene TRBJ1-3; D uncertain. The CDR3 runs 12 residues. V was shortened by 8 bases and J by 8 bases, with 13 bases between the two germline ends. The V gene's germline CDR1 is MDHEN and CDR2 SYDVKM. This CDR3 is CASSLQLDTIYF. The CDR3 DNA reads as TGTGCCAGCTCTCTTCAACTGGACACCATATATTTT.

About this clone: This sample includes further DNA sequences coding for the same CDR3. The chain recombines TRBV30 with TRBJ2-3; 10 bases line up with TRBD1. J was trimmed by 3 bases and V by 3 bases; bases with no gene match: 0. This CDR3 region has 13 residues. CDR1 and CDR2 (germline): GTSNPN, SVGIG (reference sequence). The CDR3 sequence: CAWRDRGTDTQYF. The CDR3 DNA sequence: TGTGCCTGGAGGGACAGGGGGACAGATACGCAGTATTTT.

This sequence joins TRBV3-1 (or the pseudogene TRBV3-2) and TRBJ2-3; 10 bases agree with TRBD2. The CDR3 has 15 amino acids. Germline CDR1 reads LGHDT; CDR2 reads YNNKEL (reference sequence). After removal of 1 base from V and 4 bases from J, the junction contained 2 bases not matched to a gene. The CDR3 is CASSQVAGGADTQYF. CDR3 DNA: TGTGCCAGCAGCCAAGTAGCGGGAGGCGCAGATACGCAGTATTTT.

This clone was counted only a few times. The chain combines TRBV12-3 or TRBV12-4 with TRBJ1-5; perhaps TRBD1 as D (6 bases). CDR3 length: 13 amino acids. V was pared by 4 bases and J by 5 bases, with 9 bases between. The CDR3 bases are TGTGCCAGCAGTTCCTCAGGGGATCAGCCCCAGCATTTT. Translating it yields CASSSSGDQPQHF.

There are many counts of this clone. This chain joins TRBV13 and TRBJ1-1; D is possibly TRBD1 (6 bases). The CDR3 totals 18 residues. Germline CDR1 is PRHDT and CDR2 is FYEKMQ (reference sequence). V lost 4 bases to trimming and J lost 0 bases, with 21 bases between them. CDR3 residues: CASSSKNPGTTMNTEAFF. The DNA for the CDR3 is TGTGCCAGCAGCTCAAAAAACCCCGGGACAACCATGAACACTGAAGCTTTCTTT.

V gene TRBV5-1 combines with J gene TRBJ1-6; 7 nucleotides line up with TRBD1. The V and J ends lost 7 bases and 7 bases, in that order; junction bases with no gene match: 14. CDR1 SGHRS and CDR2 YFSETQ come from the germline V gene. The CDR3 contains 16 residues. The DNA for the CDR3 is TGCGCCAGCCGAAGTGCCTACGGGACAGAGAATTCACCCCTCCACTTT. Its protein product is CASRSAYGTENSPLHF. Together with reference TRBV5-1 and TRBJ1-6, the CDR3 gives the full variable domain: KAGVTQTPRYLIKTRGQQVTLSCSPISGHRSVSWYQQTPGQGLQFLFEYFSETQRNKGNFPGRFSGRQFSNSRSEMNVSTLELGDSALYLCASRSAYGTENSPLHFGNGTRLTVT.

The CDR3 protein is CASSPPRQGPQSEQFF. CDR3 DNA: TGTGCCAGCTCACCACCTCGACAGGGGCCCCAAAGTGAGCAGTTCTTC. The genes are TRBV18 and TRBJ2-1, with 8 bases lining up with TRBD1. The CDR3 runs 16 residues. Germline V gene data show CDR1 as KGHSH and CDR2 as LQKENI. V gave up 0 bases and J gave up 9 bases; unmatched junction bases: 10.

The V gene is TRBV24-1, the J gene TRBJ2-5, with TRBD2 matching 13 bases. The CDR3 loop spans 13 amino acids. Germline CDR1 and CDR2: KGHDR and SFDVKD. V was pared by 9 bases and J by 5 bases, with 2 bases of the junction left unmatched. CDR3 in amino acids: CATGTSGTETQYF. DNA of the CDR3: TGTGCCACCGGGACTAGCGGGACGGAGACCCAGTACTTC.

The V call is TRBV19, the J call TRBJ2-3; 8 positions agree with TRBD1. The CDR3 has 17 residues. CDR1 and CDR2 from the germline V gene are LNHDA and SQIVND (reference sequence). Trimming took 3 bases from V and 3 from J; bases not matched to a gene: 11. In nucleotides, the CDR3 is TGTGCCAGTAGTATCCCCGGACAGGGTTCACATACAGATACGCAGTATTTT. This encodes CASSIPGQGSHTDTQYF.

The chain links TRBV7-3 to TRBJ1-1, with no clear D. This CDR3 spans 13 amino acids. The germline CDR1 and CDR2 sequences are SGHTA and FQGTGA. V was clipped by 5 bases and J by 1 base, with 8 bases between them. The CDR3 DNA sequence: TGTGCCAGCAGCCCCGGTGGGAACACTGAAGCTTTCTTT. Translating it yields CASSPGGNTEAFF.

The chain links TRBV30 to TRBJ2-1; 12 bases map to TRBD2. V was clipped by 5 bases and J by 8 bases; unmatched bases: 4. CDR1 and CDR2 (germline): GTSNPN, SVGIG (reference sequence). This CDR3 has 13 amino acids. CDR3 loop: CAWASGRADEQFF. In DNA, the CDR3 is TGTGCCTGGGCTAGCGGGAGGGCCGATGAGCAGTTCTTC.

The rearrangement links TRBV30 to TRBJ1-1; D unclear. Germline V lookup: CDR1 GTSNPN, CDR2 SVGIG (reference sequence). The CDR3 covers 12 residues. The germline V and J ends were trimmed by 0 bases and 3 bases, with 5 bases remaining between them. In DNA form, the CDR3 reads TGTGCCTGGAGTGTACTGTACACTGAAGCTTTCTTT. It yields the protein CAWSVLYTEAFF.